The clone carrying this TCR beta chain was seen just once. One entry per CDR3 protein, called by TCRdb with MiXCR from the 5' RACE reads. The data hold about 46,000 distinct CDR3 sequences, with roughly 28% observed a single time. This TCR came from a female donor with breast cancer. Sequenced sample: naive CD4+ T cells sorted from blood. Subset noted: naive CD4+ T cells, CD4+CD45RA+CD25-.

The chain's CDR3 is CSARSSVGASDTQYF. CDR3 DNA: TGCAGTGCTAGATCCTCCGTGGGGGCTTCAGATACGCAGTATTTT. The chain couples TRBV20-1 to TRBJ2-3, with D tentatively TRBD1 (6 bases). The V and J ends lost 2 bases and 4 bases respectively, with 16 bases between them. Germline V gene sequence: CDR1 DFQATT, CDR2 SNEGSKA (reference sequence). CDR3 size: 15 residues.